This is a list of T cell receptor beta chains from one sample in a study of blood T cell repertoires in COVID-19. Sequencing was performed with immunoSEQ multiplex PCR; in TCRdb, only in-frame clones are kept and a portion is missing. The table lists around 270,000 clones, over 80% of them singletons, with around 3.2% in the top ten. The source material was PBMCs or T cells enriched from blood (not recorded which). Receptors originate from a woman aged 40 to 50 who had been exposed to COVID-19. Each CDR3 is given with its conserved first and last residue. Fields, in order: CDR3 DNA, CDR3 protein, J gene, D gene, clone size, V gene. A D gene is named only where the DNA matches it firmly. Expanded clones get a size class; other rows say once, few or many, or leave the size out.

TGCGCCAGCAGCTTGGTCAGGGGCCTTAAACCGACTAATCAGCCCCAGCATTTT	CASSLVRGLKPTNQPQHF	TRBJ1-5	.	.	TRBV5-1
TGTGCCAGCATGAAGGGGGGGAGCTCCTACAATGAGCAGTTCTTC	CASMKGGSSYNEQFF	TRBJ2-1	.	.	TRBV11-3
TGTGCCAGCAGCTCTAATCCGGGACACGAGAACACTGAAGCTTTCTTT	CASSSNPGHENTEAFF	TRBJ1-1	.	few	TRBV9
TGTGCCAGTTGCCCGGGACAGGGGGAGTTTCAGCCCCAGCATTTT	CASCPGQGEFQPQHF	TRBJ1-5	TRBD1	.	TRBV19
TGTGCCAGCAGCTTAGCGGGTAGGGGAATAGTTGAAGCTTTCTTT	CASSLAGRGIVEAFF	TRBJ1-1	.	few	TRBV7-8
TGTGCCAGTAGTATACAGGGCAGGAGGGACATTCAGTACTTC	CASSIQGRRDIQYF	TRBJ2-4	.	.	TRBV19
TGTGCCAGCAGCGACTCCGCGGGAGGAATTGCCGGTGAGCAGTTCTTC	CASSDSAGGIAGEQFF	TRBJ2-1	TRBD2	.	TRBV7-9
TGTGCAAGTCGCTTTTGTCTGTTAGGGTGCGGGGGACTTAACAATGAGCAGTTCTTC	CASRFCLLGCGGLNNEQFF	TRBJ2-1	.	.	TRBV12-2
TGTGCCTGGAGTAAGAGGCCACCCCTCCACTTT	CAWSKRPPLHF	TRBJ1-6	.	.	TRBV30
TGTGCCAGCAGTTATGCTACAGGGGGCAACTATGGCTACACCTTC	CASSYATGGNYGYTF	TRBJ1-2	TRBD1	.	TRBV6-5
TGTGCCAGCAGCCAAGGTGGGGGGGCATCAGATACGCAGTATTTT	CASSQGGGASDTQYF	TRBJ2-3	.	once	TRBV4-2
TGTGCCAGCAGCTTATCAGAAATGGTTCCGGCTTTCTTT	CASSLSEMVPAFF	TRBJ1-1	.	.	TRBV7-8
TGTGCCAGCAGTTTAGGGACAGCCCCAACTAATGAAAAACTGTTTTTT	CASSLGTAPTNEKLFF	TRBJ1-4	TRBD1	.	TRBV6-5
TGTGCCAGCAGTCTCATCCGGGACAGGCGATACTCTGGGGCCAACGTCCTGACTTTC	CASSLIRDRRYSGANVLTF	TRBJ2-6	TRBD1	.	TRBV27
TGTGCCAGCAGCAAACGAGGGACTGGAAACACCATATATTTT	CASSKRGTGNTIYF	TRBJ1-3	.	.	TRBV7-2
TGTGCCAGCAGTTTAAGTCAGGGGACCCCGTACAATGAGCAGTTCTTC	CASSLSQGTPYNEQFF	TRBJ2-1	.	.	TRBV28
TGTGCCAGCAGTTACAGAGGAGGTCTCGACGAAAAACTGTTTTTT	CASSYRGGLDEKLFF	TRBJ1-4	.	.	TRBV6-5
TGTGCCAGCAGTCGTTTATGGGGACAGGGGGCCGGGGAGCTGTTTTTT	CASSRLWGQGAGELFF	TRBJ2-2	TRBD1	.	TRBV27
TGTGCCAGCAGCGGAAGCGGGGGGCCCTACAATGAGCAGTTCTTC	CASSGSGGPYNEQFF	TRBJ2-1	TRBD2	few	TRBV4-2
TGTGCCAGCAGAAAGCAGGGTAACACTGAAGCTTTCTTT	CASRKQGNTEAFF	TRBJ1-1	.	.	TRBV7-6
TGTGCCAGCAGCCCCGAAACAGGAGAGTATGGCTACACCTTC	CASSPETGEYGYTF	TRBJ1-2	.	.	TRBV7-3
TGTGCCAGCAAGGAGGGCCGATACAATGAGCAGTTCTTC	CASKEGRYNEQFF	TRBJ2-1	.	.	TRBV28
TGTGCCAGCAGTTTATGGGAGGGGGCGAGTACTGAAGCTTTCTTT	CASSLWEGASTEAFF	TRBJ1-1	TRBD1	.	TRBV28
TGTGCCAGCTCCGCCGGCGACAGGGGCTATAATTCACCCCTCCACTTT	CASSAGDRGYNSPLHF	TRBJ1-6	TRBD1	.	TRBV9
TGTGCCAGCAGCGGGCGGGCAGCGAACACCGGGGAGCTGTTTTTT	CASSGRAANTGELFF	TRBJ2-2	.	.	TRBV9
TGTGCCACCAGTGATTTTCGACAGGGGGGAGAGACCCAGTACTTC	CATSDFRQGGETQYF	TRBJ2-5	TRBD1	.	TRBV24-1
TGCGCCAGCAGCCAAGATCGCGCGGGAGGGCCGCGGGGGTCTCCGGCCAAAAACATTCAGTACTTC	CASSQDRAGGPRGSPAKNIQYF	TRBJ2-4	TRBD2	.	TRBV4-3
TGTGCCAGCAGCTTGTTAGAGATCACTGAAGCTTTCTTT	CASSLLEITEAFF	TRBJ1-1	.	.	TRBV5-5
TGTGCCAGCAGCTTATTGTCAGGCAAAAATGAAAAACTGTTTTTT	CASSLLSGKNEKLFF	TRBJ1-4	.	.	TRBV7-9
TGTGCCAGCAGTGGAGGGAATATCTATGGCTACACCTTC	CASSGGNIYGYTF	TRBJ1-2	.	.	TRBV12-3/TRBV12-4
TGTGCCAGCAGCTTAGATGCGGGGGGCACAGATACGCAGTATTTT	CASSLDAGGTDTQYF	TRBJ2-3	TRBD2	.	TRBV7-2
TGCGCCAGCAGCTTGGACAGCATGAACACTGAAGCTTTCTTT	CASSLDSMNTEAFF	TRBJ1-1	.	.	TRBV5-1
TGTGCCAGCAGCCAACCCGGGACAGCCTATGGCTACACCTTC	CASSQPGTAYGYTF	TRBJ1-2	TRBD1	.	TRBV4-2
TGCAGCGCTAGGACAGGTATGAACACTGAAGCTTTCTTT	CSARTGMNTEAFF	TRBJ1-1	TRBD1	.	TRBV29-1
TGTGCCAGCAGCGTCACAGGGGCAGATACGCAGTATTTT	CASSVTGADTQYF	TRBJ2-3	TRBD1	.	TRBV12-3/TRBV12-4
TGTGCCAGCAGCGTACAGGAGGAGCTGTTTTTT	CASSVQEELFF	TRBJ2-2	.	.	TRBV9
TGTGCCTGGAGTGCGGACAGGGAGAGGGATAATTCACCCCTCCACTTT	CAWSADRERDNSPLHF	TRBJ1-6	TRBD1	once	TRBV30
TGTGCCAGCAGTTACGATAGCGGCACCGGGGAGCTGTTTTTT	CASSYDSGTGELFF	TRBJ2-2	.	few	TRBV6-5
TGCACCAGCAGCCAACCGCAGGGGGCCAAGCCCCAGCATTTT	CTSSQPQGAKPQHF	TRBJ1-5	.	.	TRBV1
TGTGCCAGCAGCTCTTACAGGGTGGGGAACACTGAAGCTTTCTTT	CASSSYRVGNTEAFF	TRBJ1-1	.	.	TRBV7-9
TGTGCCACCAGCAGAGGTCTATCCTCCTACGAGCAGTACTTC	CATSRGLSSYEQYF	TRBJ2-7	.	.	TRBV15
TGCGCCAGCAGCCAATCACAGGGGGGGGTGAGCAATCAGCCCCAGCATTTT	CASSQSQGGVSNQPQHF	TRBJ1-5	TRBD1	.	TRBV4-1
TGTGCCAGCAGCTTAGACAGGGGGAGGGATTCACCCCTCCACTTT	CASSLDRGRDSPLHF	TRBJ1-6	TRBD1	.	TRBV7-8
TGCGCCAGCAGCTTCCACGTCTCGCAGGGGGCCTCCTACAATGAGCAGTTCTTC	CASSFHVSQGASYNEQFF	TRBJ2-1	TRBD1	.	TRBV5-1
TGTGCCACCAGTGAGTCAGCGGGCTATGGCTACACCTTC	CATSESAGYGYTF	TRBJ1-2	.	.	TRBV24-1
TGTGCCAGCAGCGCCGACCTTTACGGGGATGAGCAGTTCTTC	CASSADLYGDEQFF	TRBJ2-1	.	.	TRBV7-2
TGTGCCAGCAGTGAGCGCAGGACAGGGTTTTCTACTGAGCAGTTCTTC	CASSERRTGFSTEQFF	TRBJ2-1	TRBD1	once	TRBV28
TGTGCCAGCAGCCCCATAGGACAGGGGACAAATGGCTACACCTTC	CASSPIGQGTNGYTF	TRBJ1-2	TRBD1	.	TRBV5-1
TGTGCCAGCAGTTTATGGGAGGGGTATGGCTACACCTTC	CASSLWEGYGYTF	TRBJ1-2	.	.	TRBV28
TGTGCTAGTGGTTTGGTACCGCCGGGACTAGCGGGAGAGTGGCGTGAGCAGTTCTTC	CASGLVPPGLAGEWREQFF	TRBJ2-1	TRBD2	.	TRBV12-5
TGTGCCAGCAGTCCCTGGGGGGAATTCTACGAGCAGTACTTC	CASSPWGEFYEQYF	TRBJ2-7	.	.	TRBV6-2/TRBV6-3
TGTGCCAGCAGCCAAGAATGGGGGCCGTTCTCTGGAAACACCATATATTTT	CASSQEWGPFSGNTIYF	TRBJ1-3	.	few	TRBV3-1/TRBV3-2
TGTGCCAGCAGCAAATACAGGGGCCCTAATGAAAAACTGTTTTTT	CASSKYRGPNEKLFF	TRBJ1-4	TRBD1	.	TRBV7-2